The 27 T cell receptor beta chains below come from one sample, sequenced in a study of blood T cell repertoires in COVID-19. Libraries were prepared by immunoSEQ multiplex PCR; TCRdb keeps only in-frame clonotypes and omits some of them. The data contain about 310,000 clones, about nine tenths of them singletons. Source material: PBMCs or T cells enriched from blood (not recorded which). Receptor source: a man between 60 and 70 years old who had recovered from COVID-19.

The rearrangement uses TRBV5-1 and TRBJ2-5; 12 nucleotides agree with TRBD2. Trimming removed 6 bases from V and 1 base from J; junction bases left unmatched: 13. Germline lookup yields CDR1 SGHRS and CDR2 YFSETQ. The CDR3 totals 18 residues. CDR3 in DNA: TGCGCCAGCACCTCCATAAGGGCTAGCGGGGGGGCCCAAGAGACCCAGTACTTC. The encoded protein is CASTSIRASGGAQETQYF.

The chain links TRBV7-3 to TRBJ1-2; the match to TRBD1 covers 7 bases. With V trimmed by 0 bases and J by 6 bases, 4 bases remained unmatched. The V gene's germline CDR1 is SGHTA and CDR2 FQGTGA. The CDR3 has 14 amino acids. The CDR3 bases are TGTGCCAGCAGCTTAACGTTTCAGGGGGATGGCTACACCTTC. This gives the protein CASSLTFQGDGYTF. Full variable domain (missing parts from reference TRBV7-3 and TRBJ1-2): GAGVSQTPSNKVTEKGKYVELRCDPISGHTALYWYRQSLGQGPEFLIYFQGTGAADDSGLPNDRFFAVRPEGSVSTLKIQRTERGDSAVYLCASSLTFQGDGYTFGSGTRLTVV.

The V and J genes are TRBV5-1 and TRBJ1-4, with 7 bases lining up with TRBD1. Germline V gives CDR1 SGHRS, CDR2 YFSETQ. The CDR3 is made up of 14 amino acids. The J segment lost 3 bases and the V segment lost 6 bases, leaving 5 bases of the junction unmatched. The DNA for the CDR3 is TGCGCCAGCAAGGAACAGGGGTCTAATGAAAAACTGTTTTTT. Translation gives CASKEQGSNEKLFF.

The rearrangement links TRBV12-3 or TRBV12-4 to TRBJ1-2, with 9 bases aligning to TRBD1. After removal of 6 bases from V and 4 bases from J, the junction contained 3 bases not matched to a gene. The CDR3 runs to 13 residues. CDR3 region: CASRQTGGYGYTF. The CDR3 DNA is TGTGCCAGCAGGCAGACAGGGGGCTATGGCTACACCTTC.

CDR3 amino acids: CASSPLAGMNTGELFF. Written as DNA, the CDR3 is TGCGCCAGCAGCCCTCTAGCGGGAATGAACACCGGGGAGCTGTTTTTT. The V gene is TRBV5-1, the J gene TRBJ2-2, with 9 bases lining up with TRBD2. The length of the CDR3 is 16 residues. Germline CDR1 and CDR2: SGHRS and YFSETQ. J was trimmed by 1 base and V by 4 bases; bases with no gene match: 5.

The chain joins TRBV10-3 to TRBJ2-1; 13 nucleotides match TRBD2. Germline values: CDR1 ENHRY, CDR2 SYGVKD. V shed 3 bases and J 3 bases; nucleotides not matched to a gene: 5. The CDR3 is made up of 17 amino acids. CDR3 bases: TGTGCCATCAGTGATCGGGGGACTAGCGGGAACTACAATGAGCAGTTCTTC. Translating it yields CAISDRGTSGNYNEQFF.

The V call is TRBV7-8, the J call TRBJ1-1; D is possibly TRBD1 (5 bases). Germline CDR1 is SGHVS and CDR2 is FQNEAQ. Deletions cut 1 base from V and 6 bases from J, with 12 bases between. The CDR3 is 14 amino acids. CDR3 coding DNA: TGTGCCAGCAGCTTAGATCAGGGTTGGGCTGAAGCTTTCTTT. Protein sequence: CASSLDQGWAEAFF. Together with reference TRBV7-8 and TRBJ1-1, the CDR3 gives the full variable domain: GAGVSQSPRYKVAKRGQDVALRCDPISGHVSLFWYQQALGQGPEFLTYFQNEAQLDKSGLPSDRFFAERPEGSVSTLKIQRTQQEDSAVYLCASSLDQGWAEAFFGQGTRLTVV.

V is TRBV9 and J is TRBJ2-2, with D possibly being TRBD1 (6 bases). The CDR3 sequence is 16 residues long. Germline CDR1 is SGDLS and CDR2 is YYNGEE. V lost 0 bases and J lost 4, with 13 bases in between. Here the CDR3 reads CASSVVQGPGTGELFF. The CDR3 DNA is TGTGCCAGCAGCGTAGTACAGGGCCCCGGCACCGGGGAGCTGTTTTTT.

The J gene is TRBJ1-4, the V gene TRBV7-2; D unresolved. The CDR3 sequence is 14 residues long. Germline V lookup: CDR1 SGHTA, CDR2 FQGNSA. V was shortened by 1 base and J by 3 bases, with 6 bases between the two germline ends. CDR3 DNA sequence: TGTGCCAGCAGCTTAGGGCCCCCTAATGAAAAACTGTTTTTT. Translating gives CASSLGPPNEKLFF.

The V call is TRBV12-1, the J call TRBJ2-3; the D call TRBD2 from the table was never checked on the DNA. TRBV12-1 is assigned pseudogene status. CDR3 length: 12 amino acids. CDR3 amino acids: CARWTSTDTQYF. The CDR3 DNA is TGTGCCCGATGGACTAGCACAGATACGCAGTATTTT.

The gene calls are TRBV24-1 and TRBJ1-4; a weak D match, TRBD1 (6 bases). The germline CDR1 and CDR2 sequences are KGHDR and SFDVKD. The CDR3 totals 14 residues. V dropped 5 bases and J dropped 5 bases, with 11 bases sitting between them. CDR3 amino acids: CATSVGGFNEKLFF. CDR3 DNA sequence: TGTGCCACCAGTGTTGGGGGCTTCAATGAAAAACTGTTTTTT.

V usage is TRBV28 and J usage is TRBJ2-5, with TRBD1 identical over 9 bases. In germline, CDR1 is MDHEN, CDR2 SYDVKM. V dropped 4 bases and J dropped 4; count of bases not matched to a gene: 7. The CDR3 has 15 residues. This CDR3 is CASSSPGQGVETQYF. In DNA form, the CDR3 reads TGTGCCAGCAGTTCCCCGGGACAGGGAGTAGAGACCCAGTACTTC. The variable domain in full, completed from reference TRBV28 and TRBJ2-5, reads DVKVTQSSRYLVKRTGEKVFLECVQDMDHENMFWYRQDPGLGLRLIYFSYDVKMKEKGDIPEGYSVSREKKERFSLILESASTNQTSMYLCASSSPGQGVETQYFGPGTRLLVL.

The count of this clone is one. The chain links TRBV19 to TRBJ2-1; D is undetermined. V was clipped by 5 bases and J by 0 bases, with 11 bases between them. Germline V gene sequence: CDR1 LNHDA, CDR2 SQIVND (reference sequence). This CDR3 spans 15 amino acids. The CDR3 sequence is CASSFQAHSYNEQFF. CDR3 DNA sequence: TGTGCCAGTAGTTTTCAGGCTCACTCCTACAATGAGCAGTTCTTC.

This clone was observed once. The chain employs TRBV19 and TRBJ2-7; 8 bases fit TRBD2. The CDR3 contains 15 residues. Germline values: CDR1 LNHDA, CDR2 SQIVND (reference sequence). V lost 6 bases to trimming and J lost 4 bases; unmatched junction nucleotides: 11. In DNA, the CDR3 is TGTGCCAGTAGCCCTTTATCGGGACTAGGATACGAGCAGTACTTC. This codes for CASSPLSGLGYEQYF.

This clone was counted a single time. The J gene is TRBJ2-2, the V gene TRBV7-2, with unresolved D. CDR1 is SGHTA and CDR2 is FQGNSA in the germline V gene. The CDR3 is 13 residues long. Trimming took 3 bases from V and 7 from J, leaving 9 bases between them. The CDR3 spells CASSFSSGGELFF. The CDR3 DNA sequence: TGTGCCAGCAGCTTCAGCTCGGGCGGGGAGCTGTTTTTT. Variable domain in full (rest from reference TRBV7-2 and TRBJ2-2): GAGVSQSPSNKVTEKGKDVELRCDPISGHTALYWYRQSLGQGLEFLIYFQGNSAPDKSGLPSDRFSAERTGGSVSTLTIQRTQQEDSAVYLCASSFSSGGELFFGEGSRLTVL.

This clone occurred once. The chain combines TRBV2 with TRBJ2-5; tentatively, D is TRBD2 (6 bases). The CDR3 runs to 13 residues. V shed 7 bases and J shed 4 bases, with 13 bases lying between them. The germline V gene has CDR1 SNHLY and CDR2 FYNNEI. CDR3 sequence (DNA): TGTGCCAGCATACGGGACTCCCGAGAGACCCAGTACTTC. It translates to CASIRDSRETQYF.

This chain uses TRBV7-8 with TRBJ1-5, with D perhaps matching TRBD1 (6 bases). This CDR3 has 16 residues. Looked up from germline, CDR1 is SGHVS and CDR2 is FQNEAQ. With 3 bases removed from V and 0 bases from J, the gap between germline ends came to 12 bases. The CDR3 sequence: CASSFTRDISNQPQHF. The CDR3 DNA follows: TGTGCCAGCAGCTTCACTAGGGACATTAGCAATCAGCCCCAGCATTTT.

As concerns this clone: The sample contains more than one DNA sequence encoding this CDR3. This chain uses TRBV7-9 with TRBJ1-2; 8 bases agree with TRBD1. The length of the CDR3 is 14 residues. The V gene end was trimmed by 1 base and the J gene end by 2 bases; junction bases not matched to a gene: 0. CDR1 and CDR2 from the germline V gene are SEHNR and FQNEAQ (reference sequence). CDR3 protein: CASSLGQGNYGYTF. The CDR3 DNA reads as TGTGCCAGCAGCTTAGGACAGGGGAACTATGGCTACACCTTC.

The chain joins TRBV2 to TRBJ1-5, with a possible D match to TRBD1 (5 bases). The CDR3 totals 14 residues. V lost 8 bases to trimming and J lost 7 bases, with 18 bases between them. CDR1 is SNHLY and CDR2 is FYNNEI in the germline V gene. The CDR3 protein is CASASGAGMQPQHF. The CDR3 DNA sequence: TGTGCCAGCGCGAGCGGGGCAGGTATGCAGCCCCAGCATTTT.

This clone turned up a few times. The chain joins TRBV5-1 to TRBJ1-4; no firm D call. With 1 base removed from V and 8 bases from J, the gap between germline ends came to 15 bases. The CDR3 totals 15 residues. The germline V gene encodes CDR1 SGHRS and CDR2 YFSETQ. The CDR3 is CASSLYPSLQEKLFF. The CDR3 bases are TGCGCCAGCAGCTTGTACCCCTCCCTACAGGAAAAACTGTTTTTT.

A single count supports this clone. The chain employs TRBV27 and TRBJ1-2, with 8 bases lining up with TRBD1. The CDR3 spans 14 residues. CDR1 and CDR2 from the germline V gene are MNHEY and SMNVEV (reference sequence). Trimming took 4 bases from V and 7 from J; bases not matched to a gene: 8. The DNA of the CDR3 is TGTGCCAGCAGTTCATTCAGGGGGCTTGGTGGCTACACCTTC. This gives the protein CASSSFRGLGGYTF.

The chain employs TRBV4-2 and TRBJ1-3; no clear D. Germline lookup yields CDR1 LGHNA and CDR2 YNFKEQ. The CDR3 sequence is 17 residues long. V was pared by 1 base and J by 4 bases, with 17 bases between. The CDR3 reads CASSQGKEGRGGNTIYF. The CDR3 nucleotides are TGTGCCAGCAGCCAAGGGAAGGAGGGTAGAGGAGGAAACACCATATATTTT.

The V and J genes are TRBV19 and TRBJ2-7; D may be TRBD2 (5 bases). The V gene lost 4 bases and the J gene lost 6 bases, with 22 bases spanning the gap. The CDR3 has 16 residues. CDR1 LNHDA and CDR2 SQIVND come from the germline V gene (reference sequence). The CDR3, as DNA: TGTGCCAGTAGTAAACCCGGGTTAGCATCGGGGAGCGAGCAGTACTTC. This encodes CASSKPGLASGSEQYF.

The rearrangement links TRBV19 to TRBJ2-1; TRBD1 agrees at 9 bases. The CDR3 contains 16 residues. Germline V gene lookup returns CDR1 LNHDA and CDR2 SQIVND (reference sequence). J lost 4 bases, V lost 5 bases, and 9 bases had no gene match. The CDR3 protein is CASSDIGTGPYNEQFF. The CDR3 bases are TGTGCCAGTAGTGATATCGGGACAGGGCCGTACAATGAGCAGTTCTTC. The whole variable domain, remainder taken from reference TRBV19 and TRBJ2-1, is DGGITQSPKYLFRKEGQNVTLSCEQNLNHDAMYWYRQDPGQGLRLIYYSQIVNDFQKGDIAEGYSVSREKKESFPLTVTSAQKNPTAFYLCASSDIGTGPYNEQFFGPGTRLTVL.

This clone was picked up one time. The chain combines TRBV11-2 with TRBJ2-2; 7 bases align to TRBD1. Unmatched junction bases numbered 7, after V lost 7 bases and J lost 2 bases. Germline CDR1 is SGHAT and CDR2 is FQNNGV. The CDR3 has 15 residues. As DNA, the CDR3 is TGTGCCAGCACCCTAGGGGGCATTAACACCGGGGAGCTGTTTTTT. This translates into CASTLGGINTGELFF.

This chain links TRBV5-1 with TRBJ1-2, with 7 positions matching TRBD1. The CDR3 spans 14 residues. Germline V gene sequence: CDR1 SGHRS, CDR2 YFSETQ. The V gene end was trimmed by 2 bases and the J gene end by 6 bases; junction bases not matched to a gene: 7. This chain's CDR3 is CASSFYQGENGYTF. In nucleotides, the CDR3 is TGCGCCAGCAGCTTTTATCAGGGGGAGAATGGCTACACCTTC.

The chain joins TRBV9 to TRBJ1-2; D gene ambiguous. With 4 bases removed from V and 8 bases from J, the gap between germline ends came to 18 bases. The CDR3 sequence is 14 residues long. Germline assignment: CDR1 SGDLS and CDR2 YYNGEE. The DNA for the CDR3 is TGTGCCAGCAGCCCGAGTGGGGTACCGGGAGGCTACACCTTC. Encoded protein: CASSPSGVPGGYTF.